The next 11 T cell receptor beta chains were all read from a single sample in a study of T cells in Graves' hyperthyroidism and ophthalmopathy. Amplification yielded TCR beta CDR3 regions, with RNA transcripts as the source. Using the HTBI primer set, a first-round RT-PCR was run on the TCR CDR3. TCRdb re-called the multiplex PCR reads with MiXCR, one entry per CDR3 protein. The repertoire has 600,000 to 650,000 distinct CDR3 sequences, around 20% of them found once; the top ten carry roughly 30%. Source material: blood. Receptor source: a man aged 25 to 40 with Graves' ophthalmopathy.

This clonotype was observed a few times. The chain combines TRBV5-1 with TRBJ2-3, with D perhaps being TRBD1 or TRBD2 (7 bases each). The CDR3 covers 17 residues. Germline V gene data show CDR1 as SGHRS and CDR2 as YFSETQ. The germline V and J ends were trimmed by 3 bases and 3 bases, with 20 bases remaining between them. The CDR3 is CASSWGQPVGGTDTQYF. CDR3 nucleotide sequence: TGCGCCAGCAGCTGGGGACAGCCCGTCGGGGGGACAGATACGCAGTATTTT.

The count of this clonotype is one. The V gene is TRBV10-1, the J gene TRBJ2-3; 8 positions agree with TRBD1. CDR1 and CDR2 from the germline V gene are WNHNN and SYGVQD (reference sequence). This CDR3 is built from 14 residues. V dropped 6 bases and J dropped 4; count of bases not matched to a gene: 6. The CDR3 nucleotides read TGCGCCAGCAGCGGACAGGGCGGACCAGATACGCAGTATTTT. Protein product: CASSGQGGPDTQYF.

A few counts support this clonotype. CDR3 nucleotide sequence: TGTGCCAGCAGCTTAGTGGGCGAGGAGTTAGCCAAAAACATTCAGTACTTC. This translates into CASSLVGEELAKNIQYF. J is TRBJ2-4 and V is TRBV7-9; D is uncertain. Trimming stripped 1 base from V and 0 bases from J, with 13 bases between. CDR3 size: 17 residues. From germline, CDR1 is SEHNR and CDR2 FQNEAQ (reference sequence).

At least ten counts were recorded for this clonotype. V usage is TRBV29-1 and J usage is TRBJ2-5, with a possible D match to TRBD1 (6 bases). V shed 0 bases and J shed 7 bases, with 15 bases lying between them. The CDR3 totals 14 residues. Per germline, CDR1 SQVTM and CDR2 ANQGSEA. CDR3 nucleotides: TGCAGCGTTGAAGACCCGGGACACCTCCGGACCCAGTACTTC. It specifies CSVEDPGHLRTQYF.

The chain is built from TRBV20-1 and TRBJ1-2, with 7 bases aligning to TRBD1. Germline CDR1 DFQATT, CDR2 SNEGSKA (reference sequence). There are 13 residues in the CDR3. With 1 base clipped from V and 14 bases from J, the junction kept 13 bases outside the gene matches. CDR3: CSARGQGVLGETF. As DNA, the CDR3 is TGCAGTGCTAGAGGTCAGGGGGTACTGGGAGAGACCTTC.

V and J are TRBV27 and TRBJ2-3; the match to TRBD2 covers 9 bases. The V gene's germline CDR1 is MNHEY and CDR2 SMNVEV (reference sequence). The CDR3 loop spans 15 amino acids. The trim removed 3 bases at V and 4 bases at J, leaving 5 bases unmatched. CDR3 protein: CASSFSGSGADTQYF. The CDR3, as DNA: TGTGCCAGCAGTTTTAGCGGGAGTGGGGCAGATACGCAGTATTTT.

This chain connects TRBV14 to TRBJ1-6; 8 nucleotides match TRBD1. The CDR3 is 14 residues long. The V segment lost 0 bases and the J segment 10 bases; nucleotides outside the gene matches: 2. Germline assignment: CDR1 SGHDN and CDR2 FVKESK. For the CDR3, the DNA is TGTGCCAGCAGCCAAGAACAGGGGGGGTCACCCCTCCACTTT. Its protein is CASSQEQGGSPLHF.

The chain combines TRBV3-1 with TRBJ2-2; D is unclear. The V end was cut by 1 base, the J end by 6 bases, with 6 bases between. The CDR3 runs 13 residues. Germline V CDR1 and CDR2: LGHDT, YNNKEL (reference sequence). The CDR3 DNA sequence: TGTGCCAGCAGCCAAGGGCTTCCCGGGGAGCTGTTTTTT. Translation gives CASSQGLPGELFF. Combining the CDR3 with reference TRBV3-1 and TRBJ2-2 gives the whole variable domain DTAVSQTPKYLVTQMGNDKSIKCEQNLGHDTMYWYKQDSKKFLKIMFSYNNKELIINETVPNRFSPKSPDKAHLNLHINSLELGDSAVYFCASSQGLPGELFFGEGSRLTVL.

In its sample, this clonotype was seen a few times. The chain couples TRBV18 to TRBJ1-1, with a possible D match to TRBD1 (6 bases). This CDR3 is 15 amino acids long. The V gene's germline CDR1 is KGHSH and CDR2 LQKENI. With 7 bases removed from V and 0 bases from J, the gap between germline ends came to 15 bases. The CDR3 loop is CASCPGGAVNTEAFF. The CDR3 bases are TGTGCCAGCTGCCCCGGGGGGGCAGTGAACACTGAAGCTTTCTTT.

The genes are TRBV9 and TRBJ2-5; D is unclear. The germline gives CDR1 SGDLS, CDR2 YYNGEE. The CDR3 runs to 14 residues. V was cut by 1 base and J by 0 bases, with 7 bases left in between. The CDR3: CASSVQAHQETQYF. The CDR3, as DNA: TGTGCCAGCAGCGTACAGGCACACCAAGAGACCCAGTACTTC.

This clonotype was recorded at least ten times. This sequence joins TRBV12-5 and TRBJ2-3, with no clear D. Trimming left V 1 base short and J 4 bases short, with 6 bases between. This CDR3 is built from 13 residues. Looked up from germline, CDR1 is LGHNT and CDR2 is FRNRAP. This chain's CDR3 is CASGLAGADTQYF. The CDR3 DNA is TGTGCTAGTGGTTTGGCCGGTGCAGATACGCAGTATTTT.